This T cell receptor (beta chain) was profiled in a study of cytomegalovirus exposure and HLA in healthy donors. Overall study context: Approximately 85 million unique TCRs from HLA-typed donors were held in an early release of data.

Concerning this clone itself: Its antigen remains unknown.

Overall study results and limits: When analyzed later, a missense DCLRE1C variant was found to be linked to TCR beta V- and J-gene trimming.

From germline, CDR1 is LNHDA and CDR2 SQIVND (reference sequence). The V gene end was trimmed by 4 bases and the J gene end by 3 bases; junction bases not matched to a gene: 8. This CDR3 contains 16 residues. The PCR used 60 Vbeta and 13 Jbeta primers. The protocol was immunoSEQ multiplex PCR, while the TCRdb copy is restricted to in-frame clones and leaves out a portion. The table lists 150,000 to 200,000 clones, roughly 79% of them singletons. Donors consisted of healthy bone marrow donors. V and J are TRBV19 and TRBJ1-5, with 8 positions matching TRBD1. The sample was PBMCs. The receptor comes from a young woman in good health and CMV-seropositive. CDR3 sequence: CASSTRQGTVNQPQHF. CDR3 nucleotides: TGTGCCAGTAGTACCCGACAGGGGACCGTCAATCAGCCCCAGCATTTT.